This T cell receptor beta chain was sequenced in a study of neurological immune-mediated disorders. Overall study results and limits: The absence of shared CDR3 amino acid sequences among expanded clones across subjects suggests private repertoires in all groups. Among 34 multiple sclerosis patients, phylogenetic grouping put the repertoires of 18 into a single related-CDR3 cluster, a possible signature.

This clonotype was counted at least ten times. Its target is not known. V was pared by 5 bases and J by 0 bases, with 12 bases of the junction left unmatched. CDR1 is MNHNY, CDR2 SVGAGI, per germline (reference sequence). CDR3 length: 17 amino acids. Synthesis of cDNA used 5'RACE (with 10-nucleotide random UMIs). Every sequencing run generated in excess of 180 million TCR-beta sequences. These sequences covered 15-18 subjects. From the 5' RACE reads, TCRdb called clonotypes with MiXCR, one entry per CDR3 protein. The sample consists of about 58,000 distinct CDR3 sequences, about 3.2% of them appearing once.

The chain joins TRBV6-6 to TRBJ1-2; TRBD1 matches 7 bases. The receptor was isolated from a woman in her sixties or seventies with multiple sclerosis. Material for sequencing was PBMCs. The CDR3 DNA is TGTGCCAGCAGTGGCACCGGGACAGAGAGAACTAACTATGGCTACACCTTC. The encoded protein is CASSGTGTERTNYGYTF.